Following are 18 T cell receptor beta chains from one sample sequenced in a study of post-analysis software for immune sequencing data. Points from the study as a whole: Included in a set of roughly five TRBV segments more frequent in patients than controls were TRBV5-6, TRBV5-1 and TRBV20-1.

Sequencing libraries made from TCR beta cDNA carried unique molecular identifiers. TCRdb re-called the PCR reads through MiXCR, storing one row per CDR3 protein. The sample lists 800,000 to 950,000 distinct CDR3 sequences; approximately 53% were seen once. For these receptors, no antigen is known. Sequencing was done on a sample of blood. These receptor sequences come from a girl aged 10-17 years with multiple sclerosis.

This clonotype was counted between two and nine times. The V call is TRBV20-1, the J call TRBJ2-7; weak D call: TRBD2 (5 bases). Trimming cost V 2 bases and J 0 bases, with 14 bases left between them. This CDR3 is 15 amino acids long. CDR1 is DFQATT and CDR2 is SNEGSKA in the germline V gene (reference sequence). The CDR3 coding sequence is TGCAGTGCTAGACCCGGACTTACTAGCTCCTACGAGCAGTACTTC. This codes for CSARPGLTSSYEQYF.

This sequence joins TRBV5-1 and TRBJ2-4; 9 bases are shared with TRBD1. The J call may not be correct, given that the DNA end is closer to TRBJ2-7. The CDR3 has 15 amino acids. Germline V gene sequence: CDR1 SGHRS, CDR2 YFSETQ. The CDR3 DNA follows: TGCGCCAGCAGCTTGGCCACGGGACAGGGCTACGAGCAGTACTTC. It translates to CASSLATGQGYEQYF.

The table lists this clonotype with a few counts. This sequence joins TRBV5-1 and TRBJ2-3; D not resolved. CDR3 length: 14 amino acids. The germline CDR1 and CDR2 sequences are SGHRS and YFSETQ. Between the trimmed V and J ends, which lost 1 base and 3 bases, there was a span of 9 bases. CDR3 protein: CASSLNWVTDTQYF. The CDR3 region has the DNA TGCGCCAGCAGCTTGAACTGGGTGACAGATACGCAGTATTTT. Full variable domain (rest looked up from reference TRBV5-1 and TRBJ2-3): KAGVTQTPRYLIKTRGQQVTLSCSPISGHRSVSWYQQTPGQGLQFLFEYFSETQRNKGNFPGRFSGRQFSNSRSEMNVSTLELGDSALYLCASSLNWVTDTQYFGPGTRLTVL.

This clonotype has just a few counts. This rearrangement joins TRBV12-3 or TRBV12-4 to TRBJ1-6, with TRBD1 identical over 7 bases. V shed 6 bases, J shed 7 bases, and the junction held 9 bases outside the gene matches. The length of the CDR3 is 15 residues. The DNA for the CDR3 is TGTGCCAGCAGGCAGGGGGGACTTACCAATTCACCCCTCCACTTT. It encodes CASRQGGLTNSPLHF.

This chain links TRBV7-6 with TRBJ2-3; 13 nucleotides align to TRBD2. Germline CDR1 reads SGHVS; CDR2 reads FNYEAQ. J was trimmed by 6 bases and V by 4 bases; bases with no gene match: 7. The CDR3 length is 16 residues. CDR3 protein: CASSSVTSGRWDTQYF. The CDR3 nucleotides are TGTGCCAGCAGCTCGGTGACTAGCGGGAGGTGGGATACGCAGTATTTT.

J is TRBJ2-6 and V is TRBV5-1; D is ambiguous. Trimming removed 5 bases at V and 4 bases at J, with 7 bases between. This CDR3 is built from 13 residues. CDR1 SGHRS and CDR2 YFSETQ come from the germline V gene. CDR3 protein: CASRSVGANVLTF. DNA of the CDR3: TGCGCCAGCAGGTCTGTAGGGGCCAACGTCCTGACTTTC.

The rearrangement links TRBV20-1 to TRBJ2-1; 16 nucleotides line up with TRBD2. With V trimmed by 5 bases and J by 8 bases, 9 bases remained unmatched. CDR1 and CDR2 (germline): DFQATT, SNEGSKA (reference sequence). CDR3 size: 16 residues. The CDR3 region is CSAGTSGRALGYEQFF. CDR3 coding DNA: TGCAGTGCTGGGACTAGCGGGAGGGCCCTCGGATATGAGCAGTTCTTC.

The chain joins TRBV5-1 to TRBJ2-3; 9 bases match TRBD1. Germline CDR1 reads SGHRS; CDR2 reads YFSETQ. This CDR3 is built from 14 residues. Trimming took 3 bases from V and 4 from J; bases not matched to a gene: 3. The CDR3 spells CASSSGDRADTQYF. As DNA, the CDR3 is TGCGCCAGCAGCTCCGGGGACAGGGCAGATACGCAGTATTTT.

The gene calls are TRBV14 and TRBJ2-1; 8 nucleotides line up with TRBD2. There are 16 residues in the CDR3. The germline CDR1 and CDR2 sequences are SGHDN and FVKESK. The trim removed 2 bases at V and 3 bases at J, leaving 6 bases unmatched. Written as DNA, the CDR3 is TGTGCCAGCAGCCAACAGGCTAGCGGGTACTACAATGAGCAGTTCTTC. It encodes CASSQQASGYYNEQFF.

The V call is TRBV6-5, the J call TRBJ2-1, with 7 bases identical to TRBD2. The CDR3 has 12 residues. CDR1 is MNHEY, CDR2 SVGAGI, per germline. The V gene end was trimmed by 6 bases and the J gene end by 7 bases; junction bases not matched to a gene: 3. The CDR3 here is CASRNGGNEQFF. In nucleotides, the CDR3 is TGTGCCAGCAGGAACGGGGGGAATGAGCAGTTCTTC.

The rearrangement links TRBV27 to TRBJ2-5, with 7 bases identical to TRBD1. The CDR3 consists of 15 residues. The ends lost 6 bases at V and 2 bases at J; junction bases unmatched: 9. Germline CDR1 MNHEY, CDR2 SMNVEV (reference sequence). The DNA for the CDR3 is TGTGCCAGCAGCCAAGGGACAGCACCTCAAGAGACCCAGTACTTC. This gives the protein CASSQGTAPQETQYF.

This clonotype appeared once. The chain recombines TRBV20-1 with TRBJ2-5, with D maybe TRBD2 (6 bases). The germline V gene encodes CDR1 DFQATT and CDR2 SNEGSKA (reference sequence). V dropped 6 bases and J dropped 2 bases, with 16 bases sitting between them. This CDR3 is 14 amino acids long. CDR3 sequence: CSARRGRGQETQYF. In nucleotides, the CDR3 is TGCAGTGCCCGGCGGGGCCGGGGTCAAGAGACCCAGTACTTC.

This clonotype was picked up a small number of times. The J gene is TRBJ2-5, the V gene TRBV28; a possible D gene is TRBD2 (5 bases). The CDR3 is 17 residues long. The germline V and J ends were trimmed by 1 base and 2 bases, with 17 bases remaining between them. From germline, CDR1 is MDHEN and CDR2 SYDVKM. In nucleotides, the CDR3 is TGTGCCAGCAGTTTATTCCGGGGAAGAAGGCCGCAAGAGACCCAGTACTTC. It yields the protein CASSLFRGRRPQETQYF.

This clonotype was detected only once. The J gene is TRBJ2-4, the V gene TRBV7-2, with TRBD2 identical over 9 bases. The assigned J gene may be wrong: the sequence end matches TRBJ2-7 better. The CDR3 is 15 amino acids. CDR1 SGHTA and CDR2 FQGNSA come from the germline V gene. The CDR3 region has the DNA TGTGCCAGCAGCCCGAGCGGGACTAGCCTCTACGAGCAGTACTTC. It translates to CASSPSGTSLYEQYF.

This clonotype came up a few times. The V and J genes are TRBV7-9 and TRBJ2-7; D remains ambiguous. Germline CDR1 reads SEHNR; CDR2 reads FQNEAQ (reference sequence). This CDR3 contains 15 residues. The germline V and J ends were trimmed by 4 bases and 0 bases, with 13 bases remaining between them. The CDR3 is CASSSLGPSSYEQYF. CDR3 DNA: TGTGCCAGCAGCTCCTTAGGGCCGAGCTCCTACGAGCAGTACTTC.

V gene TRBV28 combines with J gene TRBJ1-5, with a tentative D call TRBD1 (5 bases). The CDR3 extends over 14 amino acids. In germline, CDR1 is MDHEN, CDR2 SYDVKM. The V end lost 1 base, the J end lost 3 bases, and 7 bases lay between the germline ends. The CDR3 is CASSLSRVNQPQHF. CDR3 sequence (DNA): TGTGCCAGCAGTTTATCCAGGGTCAATCAGCCCCAGCATTTT.

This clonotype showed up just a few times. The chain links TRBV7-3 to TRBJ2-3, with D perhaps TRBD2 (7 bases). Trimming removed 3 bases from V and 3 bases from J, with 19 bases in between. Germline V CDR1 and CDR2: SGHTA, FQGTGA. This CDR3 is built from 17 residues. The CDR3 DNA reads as TGTGCCAGCAGCTTTCCGGGGGGCAGCCCCGGGACAGATACGCAGTATTTT. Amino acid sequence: CASSFPGGSPGTDTQYF.

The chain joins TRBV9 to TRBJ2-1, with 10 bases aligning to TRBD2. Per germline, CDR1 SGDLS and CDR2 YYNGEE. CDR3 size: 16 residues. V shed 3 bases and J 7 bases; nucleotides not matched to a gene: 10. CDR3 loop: CASSDQRASGRNEQFF. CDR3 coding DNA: TGTGCCAGCAGCGACCAGAGGGCTAGCGGGAGAAATGAGCAGTTCTTC.